Here is one T cell receptor beta chain with its context. The sample originates from a study of blood T cell repertoires in COVID-19. Study-wide context: PBMCs, B-cell-depleted T cells, or T cells provided the cDNA or gDNA that made up the material.

The participants were between about 18 and 89 years old and came from some 23 US areas. Recovered status in Cohort 3 required two negative PCRs, clearance, or symptom resolution. CDR1 KGHSH and CDR2 LQKENI come from the germline V gene. Trimming at V came to 4 bases and at J to 0 bases, leaving 15 bases not matched to a gene. CDR3 size: 19 residues. The authors' processing: Nucleated cell counts were estimated from reference gene primer amplification. TCRdb's copy holds only in-frame clones and misses some; the assay was immunoSEQ multiplex PCR. The DNA was the basis for D and trimming; V, J and clone size are from that table. The sample includes under 450,000 clones, less than 90% of them seen just once.

The chain uses TRBV18 and TRBJ1-5; 7 bases agree with TRBD1. The TCR sequence derives from a woman in her fifties or sixties who had recovered from COVID-19. Sequencing was performed on PBMCs or T cells enriched from blood (not recorded which). The CDR3 DNA reads TGTGCCAGCTCACGTAGGGGGCCACCTCCCCGATATAGCAATCAGCCCCAGCATTTT. It encodes CASSRRGPPPRYSNQPQHF.